The 14 T cell receptor beta chains below come from one sample, sequenced in a study of cytomegalovirus exposure and HLA in healthy donors (TCRdb year 2017). Library generation was performed with the immunoSEQ multiplex PCR assay. The multiplex PCR relied on a mix of 60 forward primers for TCR Vbeta segments and 13 reverse primers for TCR Jbeta segments. Entries here come from immuneACCESS through TCRdb and include only in-frame sequences with V and J called. Some clones fail to appear in such tables; in the studies checked, an unresolved V gene covers under half of the shortfall, and the cause of the remainder is unknown. The table for this sample lists about 80,000 clones; about 80% of them were counted only once. The ten largest clones add up to approximately 30% of the sample. The sample comprised PBMCs. The source of these receptors is a man aged 50 or older in good health and CMV-seropositive.

Notes on this clone: The junction departs from germline at one end; a sequencing error may be responsible. J is TRBJ2-1 and V is TRBV7-9; 8 bases are a match to TRBD2. CDR3 length equals 16 residues. CDR1 is SEHNR and CDR2 is FQNEAQ in the germline V gene (reference sequence). The CDR3 region has the DNA TGTTCCAGCAGCTTAGTCGTCGAGCGGGAGTACAATGAGCAGTTCTTC. Its translation is CSSSLVVEREYNEQFF.

The CDR3 DNA follows: TGTGCTAGTGGCCCAACTGGGACTAGAGGCACAGATACGCAGTATTTT. Translation: CASGPTGTRGTDTQYF. V gene TRBV12-5 combines with J gene TRBJ2-3, with 8 bases matching TRBD2. In germline, CDR1 is LGHNT, CDR2 FRNRAP. Trimming took 6 bases from V and 1 from J; bases not matched to a gene: 9. The CDR3 runs 16 residues. The full variable domain, completed using reference TRBV12-5 and TRBJ2-3, is DARVTQTPRHKVTEMGQEVTMRCQPILGHNTVFWYRQTMMQGLELLAYFRNRAPLDDSGMPKDRFSAEMPDATLATLKIQPSEPRDSAVYFCASGPTGTRGTDTQYFGPGTRLTVL.

The genes are TRBV13 and TRBJ2-5; TRBD1 aligns across 9 bases. The last part of the DNA fits TRBJ2-7 better; the J call may be wrong. The CDR3 has 16 residues. CDR1 and CDR2 from the germline V gene are PRHDT and FYEKMQ (reference sequence). CDR3 sequence (DNA): TGTGCCAGCAGCCCCCGAGGACAGGGGCAAGTCTACGAGCAGTACTTC. Encoded protein: CASSPRGQGQVYEQYF.

The chain carries TRBV6-1 and TRBJ2-3, with 8 bases matching TRBD2. The J segment lost 2 bases and the V segment lost 2 bases, leaving 3 bases of the junction unmatched. The CDR3 extends over 15 amino acids. Germline CDR1 is MNHNS and CDR2 is SASEGT. In DNA form, the CDR3 reads TGTGCCAGCAGTGAAACGGGAGGGATCACAGATACGCAGTATTTT. Amino acids: CASSETGGITDTQYF.

This chain joins TRBV7-9 and TRBJ1-1; 7 positions match TRBD1. Per the germline V gene, CDR1 is SEHNR and CDR2 is FQNEAQ (reference sequence). V lost 3 bases to trimming and J lost 6 bases; unmatched junction nucleotides: 7. The length of the CDR3 is 14 residues. CDR3 residues: CASSFGTERAEAFF. The DNA of the CDR3 is TGTGCCAGCAGCTTTGGGACAGAAAGGGCTGAAGCTTTCTTT.

The CDR3 coding sequence is TGTGCCAGCAGCTTAGCAGGGGCGACCGGGGAGCTGTTTTTT. This codes for CASSLAGATGELFF. This chain uses TRBV7-9 with TRBJ2-2, with TRBD1 as a possible D gene (5 bases). In germline, CDR1 is SEHNR, CDR2 FQNEAQ (reference sequence). The length of the CDR3 is 14 residues. Trimming stripped 0 bases from V and 5 bases from J, with 7 bases between.

The chain joins TRBV18 to TRBJ2-1, with a weak D call TRBD2 (6 bases). V was pared by 1 base and J by 9 bases, with 16 bases between. Germline values: CDR1 KGHSH, CDR2 LQKENI. The CDR3 runs 15 residues. The CDR3 sequence: CASSPRGLTIGEQFF. The CDR3 coding sequence is TGTGCCAGCTCACCACGGGGACTGACTATCGGTGAGCAGTTCTTC. Supplemented by reference TRBV18 and TRBJ2-1, the full variable domain reads NAGVMQNPRHLVRRRGQEARLRCSPMKGHSHVYWYRQLPEEGLKFMVYLQKENIIDESGMPKERFSAEFPKEGPSILRIQQVVRGDSAAYFCASSPRGLTIGEQFFGPGTRLTVL.

This clone was observed a few times. This specimen includes other DNA sequences encoding the same CDR3. This sequence joins TRBV2 and TRBJ1-2, with D uncertain. The V gene lost 4 bases and the J gene lost 0 bases, with 3 bases spanning the gap. This CDR3 region has 12 residues. Germline loops: CDR1 SNHLY, CDR2 FYNNEI. The CDR3 is CASSVSNYGYTF. CDR3 in DNA: TGTGCCAGCAGTGTCTCTAACTATGGCTACACCTTC.

The chain couples TRBV7-2 to TRBJ1-5; D possibly corresponds to TRBD1 (5 bases). The CDR3 is 14 residues long. Germline V gives CDR1 SGHTA, CDR2 FQGNSA. The V end was cut by 5 bases, the J end by 3 bases, with 11 bases between. This CDR3 reads CASSPDSDNQPQHF. DNA for the CDR3: TGTGCCAGCAGCCCCGACAGCGACAATCAGCCCCAGCATTTT.

The chain uses TRBV6-5 and TRBJ1-4; 7 positions agree with TRBD1. CDR1 is MNHEY, CDR2 SVGAGI, per germline. J gave up 2 bases and V 5 bases, and 5 bases lay outside the gene matches. The length of the CDR3 is 15 residues. DNA for the CDR3: TGTGCCAGCAGTGTGACAGGGTCCACTAATGAAAAACTGTTTTTT. Amino acids: CASSVTGSTNEKLFF.

With respect to this clone: At one end, the junction sequence differs from germline, possibly due to a read error. The rearrangement joins TRBV7-7 to TRBJ1-1; TRBD1 is a possible D gene (5 bases). This CDR3 region has 14 residues. Germline CDR1 SSHAT, CDR2 FNYEAQ (reference sequence). CDR3 sequence: CASSLLGDSTEAFF. In DNA, the CDR3 is TGTGCTAGCAGCTTACTAGGGGATAGCACTGAAGCTTTCTTT.

This clone was seen once. The chain combines TRBV29-1 with TRBJ2-2; TRBD1 is a possible D gene (5 bases). The CDR3 has 13 residues. Germline assignment: CDR1 SQVTM and CDR2 ANQGSEA. V was trimmed by 4 bases and J by 4 bases, leaving 10 bases between them. CDR3 nucleotides: TGCAGCGTTGGGACATTGACCACCGGGGAGCTGTTTTTT. As protein: CSVGTLTTGELFF.

As regards this clone: One junction end disagrees with the germline gene, perhaps due to a read error. The same CDR3 is also encoded by other DNA sequences in this sample. The V gene is TRBV7-7, the J gene TRBJ2-6; tentative D call: TRBD2 (6 bases). This CDR3 has 16 amino acids. Germline CDR1 SSHAT, CDR2 FNYEAQ (reference sequence). CDR3 sequence: CASSLDRGFGANGLTF. The CDR3 coding sequence is TGTGCTAGCAGCCTAGATCGGGGGTTTGGGGCCAACGGCCTGACTTTC. The whole variable domain, filled in from reference TRBV7-7 and TRBJ2-6, reads GAGVSQSPRYKVTKRGQDVTLRCDPISSHATLYWYQQALGQGPEFLTYFNYEAQPDKSGLPSDRFSAERPEGSISTLTIQRTEQRDSAMYRCASSLDRGFGANGLTFGAGSRLTVL.

This CDR3 reads CAWSVTGPDYSGNTIYF. The CDR3 nucleotides are TGTGCCTGGAGTGTCACAGGGCCTGATTACTCTGGAAACACCATATATTTT. The chain has TRBV30 and TRBJ1-3, with D possibly TRBD1 on 6 matching bases. CDR1 and CDR2 from the germline V gene are GTSNPN and SVGIG (reference sequence). This CDR3 has 17 amino acids. The V end lost 0 bases, the J end lost 0 bases, and 15 bases lay between the germline ends.